Sequencing of this T cell receptor beta chain was carried out in a study of prognosis after radiotherapy for stage I lung cancer. Study in general: The authors enrolled stage I non-small cell lung cancer patients between April 2018 and January 2019. Study-wide points: A fall in unique TCR clone counts followed stereotactic body radiation therapy, with medians of about 9,700 versus 6,500. Tumor specificity of expanded TCR clones went undetermined.

This clonotype was found many times. Its antigen is undetermined. CDR3 of TCR beta was amplified from genomic DNA via a two-round multiplex PCR. The first round of PCR was done with primers that matched each TRBV and TRBJ gene. From the multiplex PCR reads, TCRdb called clonotypes with MiXCR, one entry per CDR3 protein. The repertoire includes fewer than 35,000 distinct CDR3 sequences, around 30% of them detected once, and 12% sits in the top ten. Germline-derived CDR1 and CDR2 are LNHNV and YYDKDF (reference sequence). The V gene lost 0 bases and the J gene lost 6 bases, with 17 bases spanning the gap. The CDR3 spans 17 residues. None of the patients had undergone chemotherapy or radiotherapy beforehand or had any other malignancy, and each showed node-negative status on CT and PET/CT.

The V gene is TRBV15, the J gene TRBJ2-2, with D hard to call. The sequencing used PBMCs, collected before or after stereotactic body radiation therapy (not recorded which). The clonotype originates from a donor over 45 with non-small cell lung cancer. The CDR3 sequence is CATSRDRVPVGSGELFF. The CDR3 coding sequence is TGTGCCACCAGCAGAGATAGGGTACCCGTTGGTTCCGGGGAGCTGTTTTTT. Variable domain in full (rest from reference TRBV15 and TRBJ2-2): DAMVIQNPRYQVTQFGKPVTLSCSQTLNHNVMYWYQQKSSQAPKLLFHYYDKDFNNEADTPDNFQSRRPNTSFCFLDIRSPGLGDTAMYLCATSRDRVPVGSGELFFGEGSRLTVL.